Presented here are 9 T cell receptor beta chains from one specimen sequenced in a study of blood T cell repertoires in COVID-19. TCRdb's table, derived via immunoSEQ multiplex PCR, lists solely in-frame clones and lacks some. The profile shows a few hundred thousand clones, around 84% of them singletons. The source material was peripheral blood. The receptors derive from a man in his 60s with acute or convalescent COVID-19.

In this sample, this clone turned up once. The genes are TRBV11-2 and TRBJ1-1; 8 nucleotides match TRBD1. V lost 5 bases to trimming and J lost 0 bases; unmatched junction nucleotides: 11. CDR3 size: 17 residues. Germline lookup yields CDR1 SGHAT and CDR2 FQNNGV. This CDR3 reads CASSHHPGQAMNTEAFF. The DNA for the CDR3 is TGTGCCAGCAGCCATCATCCGGGACAGGCGATGAACACTGAAGCTTTCTTT.

The gene calls are TRBV4-3 and TRBJ1-3, with TRBD1 matching over 9 bases. The germline gives CDR1 LGHNA, CDR2 YSLEER. The CDR3 totals 17 residues. V was pared by 2 bases and J by 1 base, with 6 bases of the junction left unmatched. The CDR3 DNA is TGCGCCAGCAGCCAACGAACAGGGGGCCTTTCTGGAAACACCATATATTTT. Its protein is CASSQRTGGLSGNTIYF.

The CDR3 reads CASSLDGGGVGEQYF. CDR3 coding DNA: TGTGCCAGCAGCTTAGATGGGGGGGGAGTGGGCGAGCAGTACTTC. This chain connects TRBV11-2 to TRBJ2-7, with TRBD2 matching over 7 bases. The V gene's germline CDR1 is SGHAT and CDR2 FQNNGV. The V gene end was trimmed by 0 bases and the J gene end by 6 bases; junction bases not matched to a gene: 8. The CDR3 loop spans 15 amino acids. The whole variable domain, filled in from reference TRBV11-2 and TRBJ2-7, reads EAGVAQSPRYKIIEKRQSVAFWCNPISGHATLYWYQQILGQGPKLLIQFQNNGVVDDSQLPKDRFSAERLKGVDSTLKIQPAKLEDSAVYLCASSLDGGGVGEQYFGPGTRLTVT.

The gene calls are TRBV6-1 and TRBJ1-2; the D is unclear. V was trimmed by 2 bases and J by 8 bases, leaving 12 bases between them. The CDR3 length is 13 residues. Per the germline V gene, CDR1 is MNHNS and CDR2 is SASEGT. In DNA, the CDR3 is TGTGCCAGCAGTGAATTTCAGATTCTCGGCTACACCTTC. This encodes CASSEFQILGYTF.

This chain joins TRBV6-2 or TRBV6-3 and TRBJ2-3; 14 bases are a match to TRBD2. J was trimmed by 4 bases and V by 6 bases; bases with no gene match: 15. From germline, CDR1 is MNHEY and CDR2 SVGEGT. This CDR3 comprises 19 residues. The chain's CDR3 is CASSSPPGLAGAVSDTQYF. In DNA, the CDR3 is TGTGCCAGCAGCTCACCCCCGGGACTAGCGGGGGCTGTTTCAGATACGCAGTATTTT.

In DNA form, the CDR3 reads TGTGCCAGCAGCTTAGCCCCGGGACTAGCGGGGGAAGGAATGAAGACCCAGTACTTC. It codes for CASSLAPGLAGEGMKTQYF. The chain employs TRBV7-9 and TRBJ2-5; 14 bases are shared with TRBD2. The germline V gene has CDR1 SEHNR and CDR2 FQNEAQ (reference sequence). V trimming: 0 bases; J trimming: 6 bases; junction bases outside the gene matches: 12. This CDR3 has 19 residues.

J is TRBJ2-7 and V is TRBV11-2; D not certain. This CDR3 is 14 amino acids long. Germline values: CDR1 SGHAT, CDR2 FQNNGV. With 8 bases removed from V and 0 bases from J, the gap between germline ends came to 14 bases. The CDR3 DNA reads TGTGCCAGCTCACTTTTAGCTGGCTCCTACGAGCAGTACTTC. Translating it yields CASSLLAGSYEQYF.

This chain joins TRBV28 and TRBJ2-5; tentatively, D is TRBD1 (6 bases). The V end was cut by 4 bases, the J end by 2 bases, with 20 bases between. The V gene's germline CDR1 is MDHEN and CDR2 SYDVKM. This CDR3 has 17 amino acids. Here the CDR3 reads CASSSFRRDIAQETQYF. Here the CDR3 DNA reads TGTGCCAGCAGTTCATTTCGACGGGACATCGCGCAAGAGACCCAGTACTTC. Together with reference TRBV28 and TRBJ2-5, the CDR3 gives the full variable domain: DVKVTQSSRYLVKRTGEKVFLECVQDMDHENMFWYRQDPGLGLRLIYFSYDVKMKEKGDIPEGYSVSREKKERFSLILESASTNQTSMYLCASSSFRRDIAQETQYFGPGTRLLVL.

This clone has only a few counts. V usage is TRBV5-1 and J usage is TRBJ2-7; D not certain. Trimming shortened V by 0 bases and J by 2 bases, and 12 bases separated the two germline ends. The CDR3 covers 15 residues. Germline CDR1 SGHRS, CDR2 YFSETQ. The CDR3 DNA reads TGCGCCAGCAGCTTGGAACCCGGGTCTCCCTACGAGCAGTACTTC. Protein: CASSLEPGSPYEQYF. Complete variable domain (other parts from reference TRBV5-1 and TRBJ2-7): KAGVTQTPRYLIKTRGQQVTLSCSPISGHRSVSWYQQTPGQGLQFLFEYFSETQRNKGNFPGRFSGRQFSNSRSEMNVSTLELGDSALYLCASSLEPGSPYEQYFGPGTRLTVT.